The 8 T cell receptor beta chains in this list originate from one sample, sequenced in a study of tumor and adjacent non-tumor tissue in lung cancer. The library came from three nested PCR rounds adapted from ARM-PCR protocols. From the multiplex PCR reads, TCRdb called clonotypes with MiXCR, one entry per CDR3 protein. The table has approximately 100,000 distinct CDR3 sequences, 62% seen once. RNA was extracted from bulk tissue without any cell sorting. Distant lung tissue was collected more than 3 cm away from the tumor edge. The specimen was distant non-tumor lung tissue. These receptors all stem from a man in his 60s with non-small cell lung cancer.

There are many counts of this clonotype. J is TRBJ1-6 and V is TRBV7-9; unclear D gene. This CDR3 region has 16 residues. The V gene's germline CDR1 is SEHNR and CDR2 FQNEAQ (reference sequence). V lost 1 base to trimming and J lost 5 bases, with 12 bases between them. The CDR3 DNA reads TGTGCCAGCAGCTTAGGTAGAGGGAAGAATAATTCACCCCTCCACTTT. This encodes CASSLGRGKNNSPLHF.

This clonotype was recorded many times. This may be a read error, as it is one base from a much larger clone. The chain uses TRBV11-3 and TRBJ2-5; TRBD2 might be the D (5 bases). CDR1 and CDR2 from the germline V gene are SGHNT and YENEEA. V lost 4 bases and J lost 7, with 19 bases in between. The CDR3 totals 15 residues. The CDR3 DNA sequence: TGTGCCAGCAGCTCAGATCTTGGTAGCCGGGGGACCCAGTACTTC. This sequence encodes CASSSDLGSRGTQYF.

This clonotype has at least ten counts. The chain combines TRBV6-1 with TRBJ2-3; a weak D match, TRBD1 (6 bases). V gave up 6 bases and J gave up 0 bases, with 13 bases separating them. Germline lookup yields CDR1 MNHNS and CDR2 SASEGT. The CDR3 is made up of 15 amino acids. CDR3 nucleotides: TGTGCCAGCAGAATACAGGGAGATAGCACAGATACGCAGTATTTT. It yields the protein CASRIQGDSTDTQYF.

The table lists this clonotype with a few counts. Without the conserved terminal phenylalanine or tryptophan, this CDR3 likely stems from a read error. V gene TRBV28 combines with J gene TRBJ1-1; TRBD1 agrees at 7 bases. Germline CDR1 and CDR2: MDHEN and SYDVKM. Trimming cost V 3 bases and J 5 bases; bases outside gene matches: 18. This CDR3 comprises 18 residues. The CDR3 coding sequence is TGTGCCAGCAGTTTCCCGGGTTCTGGTCGGACAGGCCGGACTGAAGCTTTCCTT. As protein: CASSFPGSGRTGRTEAFL.

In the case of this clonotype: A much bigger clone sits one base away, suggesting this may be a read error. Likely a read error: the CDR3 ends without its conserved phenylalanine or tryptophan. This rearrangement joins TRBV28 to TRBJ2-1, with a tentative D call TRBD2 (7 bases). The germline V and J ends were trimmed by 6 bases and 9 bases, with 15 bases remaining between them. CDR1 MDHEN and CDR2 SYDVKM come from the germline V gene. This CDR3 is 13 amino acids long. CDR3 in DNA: TGTGCCAGCAGGAGGGGGGGACCTTCTGAGCAGTTCCTC. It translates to CASRRGGPSEQFL.

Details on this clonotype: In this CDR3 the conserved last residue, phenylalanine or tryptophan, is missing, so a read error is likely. CDR3 amino acids: CANSELRQASSYNSSLHY. CDR3 bases: TGCGCCAACAGTGAGTTGCGACAGGCGAGCTCCTATAATTCATCCCTCCACTAT. V is TRBV10-2 and J is TRBJ1-6; TRBD1 might be the D (6 bases). The CDR3 has 18 amino acids. Germline V gene lookup returns CDR1 WSHSY and CDR2 SAAADI.

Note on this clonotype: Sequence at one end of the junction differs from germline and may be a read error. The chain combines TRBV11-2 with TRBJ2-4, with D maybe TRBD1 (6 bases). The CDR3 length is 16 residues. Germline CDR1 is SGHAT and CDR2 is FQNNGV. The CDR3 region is CTSSDQGGLAKNIRYF. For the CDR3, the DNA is TGTACCAGCAGCGACCAAGGGGGTCTAGCCAAAAACATTCGGTACTTC.

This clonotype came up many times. The CDR3 DNA sequence: TGTGCCAGCAGCCAACCTAGCGGCACAGATACGCAGTATTTT. Residues: CASSQPSGTDTQYF. V gene TRBV7-8 combines with J gene TRBJ2-3, with a weak D call TRBD2 (6 bases). Deletions cut 5 bases from V and 1 base from J, with 10 bases between. Looked up from germline, CDR1 is SGHVS and CDR2 is FQNEAQ. The CDR3 is 14 residues long.